Listed here are 29 T cell receptor beta chains from one sample, sequenced in a study of blood T cell repertoires in COVID-19. Measured with immunoSEQ multiplex PCR; TCRdb has only the in-frame clones, and not every one. This table has around 150,000 clones, 90% appearing once. The sequencing input was peripheral blood. Source of these receptors: a man in his fifties or sixties with active or convalescent COVID-19.

The chain links TRBV6-5 to TRBJ1-2; TRBD1 matches at 7 bases. The germline gives CDR1 MNHEY, CDR2 SVGAGI. V was pared by 4 bases and J by 2 bases, with 7 bases of the junction left unmatched. The length of the CDR3 is 15 residues. CDR3 nucleotide sequence: TGTGCCAGCAGTTCCGGGGCAGGGGGGAACTATGGCTACACCTTC. Translated, it gives CASSSGAGGNYGYTF.

The V gene is TRBV3-1 (or the pseudogene TRBV3-2), the J gene TRBJ2-7; 7 nucleotides match TRBD1. The CDR3 length is 14 residues. The V gene end was trimmed by 3 bases and the J gene end by 3 bases; junction bases not matched to a gene: 5. Germline CDR1 reads LGHDT; CDR2 reads YNNKEL (reference sequence). As DNA, the CDR3 is TGTGCCAGCAGCCAGACAGGGAAGGTCTACGAGCAGTACTTC. Translated: CASSQTGKVYEQYF.

The V call is TRBV27, the J call TRBJ1-2; the match to TRBD1 covers 10 bases. With 5 bases clipped from V and 5 bases from J, the junction kept 5 bases outside the gene matches. Germline V lookup: CDR1 MNHEY, CDR2 SMNVEV (reference sequence). The CDR3 extends over 14 amino acids. The CDR3: CASSRDRGLYGYTF. CDR3 nucleotides: TGTGCCAGCAGTCGTGACAGGGGGCTATATGGCTACACCTTC.

The chain couples TRBV5-1 to TRBJ2-3, with no clear D. V was trimmed by 0 bases and J by 6 bases, leaving 8 bases between them. The CDR3 is made up of 13 amino acids. Germline loops: CDR1 SGHRS, CDR2 YFSETQ. The CDR3 reads CASSLVGSDTQYF. CDR3 bases: TGCGCCAGCAGCTTGGTCGGTAGCGATACGCAGTATTTT.

The chain uses TRBV18 and TRBJ1-4; D possibly corresponds to TRBD1 (6 bases). V was trimmed by 3 bases and J by 8 bases, leaving 10 bases between them. The length of the CDR3 is 13 residues. The V gene's germline CDR1 is KGHSH and CDR2 LQKENI. The CDR3: CASSPGQVEKLFF. The DNA for the CDR3 is TGTGCCAGCTCACCGGGACAAGTGGAAAAACTGTTTTTT.

The chain carries TRBV6-2 or TRBV6-3 and TRBJ1-5; D ambiguous. The length of the CDR3 is 12 residues. CDR1 is MNHEY, CDR2 SVGEGT, per germline. Between the trimmed V and J ends, which lost 6 bases and 9 bases, there was a span of 12 bases. CDR3 residues: CASSQGLTPQHF. The DNA of the CDR3 is TGTGCCAGCAGCCAAGGACTGACGCCCCAGCATTTT.

This chain connects TRBV7-8 to TRBJ1-6; D is ambiguous. V shed 3 bases and J shed 10 bases, with 13 bases lying between them. This CDR3 has 14 residues. Germline V gene lookup returns CDR1 SGHVS and CDR2 FQNEAQ. In DNA form, the CDR3 reads TGTGCCAGCAGCTTTCGCGCGGAAGGATCACCCCTCCACTTT. Translation gives CASSFRAEGSPLHF.

V and J are TRBV6-1 and TRBJ1-1; a weak D match, TRBD1 (6 bases). The germline V gene encodes CDR1 MNHNS and CDR2 SASEGT. The CDR3 spans 17 residues. V was cut by 2 bases and J by 1 base, with 17 bases left in between. In DNA form, the CDR3 reads TGTGCCAGCAGTGAACTTTGGGCGGGGGGCGAGAACACTGAAGCTTTCTTT. This gives the protein CASSELWAGGENTEAFF.

The chain links TRBV4-1 to TRBJ1-5; D gene ambiguous. V was clipped by 4 bases and J by 1 base, with 14 bases between them. The germline V gene has CDR1 MGHRA and CDR2 YSYEKL. This CDR3 region has 16 residues. The DNA of the CDR3 is TGCGCCAGCAGCCCCTTTTTTGGCACGAGCAATCAGCCCCAGCATTTT. This encodes CASSPFFGTSNQPQHF.

V usage is TRBV18 and J usage is TRBJ2-3; 7 bases line up with TRBD2. From germline, CDR1 is KGHSH and CDR2 LQKENI. The CDR3 is 15 residues long. Trimming took 8 bases from V and 0 from J; bases not matched to a gene: 8. This CDR3 reads CASAERETSTDTQYF. The CDR3 DNA follows: TGTGCCAGCGCCGAGCGGGAAACTAGCACAGATACGCAGTATTTT.

Only one count was recorded for this clone. The V gene is TRBV19, the J gene TRBJ2-6; 8 nucleotides align to TRBD1. From germline, CDR1 is LNHDA and CDR2 SQIVND (reference sequence). V trimming: 9 bases; J trimming: 2 bases; junction bases outside the gene matches: 6. CDR3 length: 15 amino acids. CDR3 coding DNA: TGTGCCAGCCAGGACAGGGTTGCTGGGGCCAACGTCCTGACTTTC. This translates into CASQDRVAGANVLTF.

The V and J genes are TRBV11-3 and TRBJ1-1, with 7 bases identical to TRBD1. This CDR3 spans 14 amino acids. Germline loops: CDR1 SGHNT, CDR2 YENEEA. The V and J ends lost 2 bases and 0 bases, in that order; junction bases with no gene match: 0. As DNA, the CDR3 is TGTGCCAGCAGCTTAACAGGGGTGAACACTGAAGCTTTCTTT. Its protein product is CASSLTGVNTEAFF.

The V and J genes are TRBV7-4 and TRBJ2-6; the match to TRBD1 covers 7 bases. Germline V CDR1 and CDR2: SGHVT, SQSDAQ. The CDR3 is 18 residues long. J gave up 3 bases and V 2 bases, and 10 bases lay outside the gene matches. DNA of the CDR3: TGTGCCAGCAGCTTACACCTCAGGGGGTTCAGTGGGGCCAACGTCCTGACTTTC. It codes for CASSLHLRGFSGANVLTF.

The chain is built from TRBV3-1 (or the pseudogene TRBV3-2) and TRBJ1-6; no firm D call. The V end was cut by 2 bases, the J end by 0 bases, with 5 bases between. This CDR3 is 15 amino acids long. The germline V gene has CDR1 LGHDT and CDR2 YNNKEL (reference sequence). As DNA, the CDR3 is TGTGCCAGCAGCCAAAGGAGCTCCTATAATTCACCCCTCCACTTT. This encodes CASSQRSSYNSPLHF.

In DNA form, the CDR3 reads TGTGCCACCAGCAGCGGGGTAACCGGGACAGGGAACACTGAAGCTTTCTTT. Protein product: CATSSGVTGTGNTEAFF. The rearrangement uses TRBV15 and TRBJ1-1, with 8 bases lining up with TRBD1. Germline CDR1 reads LNHNV; CDR2 reads YYDKDF (reference sequence). There are 17 residues in the CDR3. The ends lost 3 bases at V and 1 base at J; junction bases unmatched: 10.

The chain recombines TRBV3-1 (or the pseudogene TRBV3-2) with TRBJ2-3; D may be TRBD1 (6 bases). The CDR3 consists of 16 residues. Germline CDR1 LGHDT, CDR2 YNNKEL (reference sequence). Trimming took 1 base from V and 4 from J, leaving 15 bases between them. Here the CDR3 reads CASSQVRGTGPDTQYF. CDR3 DNA sequence: TGTGCCAGCAGCCAAGTCAGGGGAACAGGCCCAGATACGCAGTATTTT.

This clone is a singleton in its sample. This chain connects TRBV25-1 to TRBJ2-4, with D perhaps matching TRBD1 (6 bases). Trimming removed 4 bases from V and 3 bases from J, with 16 bases in between. Germline assignment: CDR1 MGHDK and CDR2 SYGVNS. The CDR3 sequence is 16 residues long. In nucleotides, the CDR3 is TGTGCCAGCAGTGGCCTAGGCAGGGGAGACAAAAACATTCAGTACTTC. It codes for CASSGLGRGDKNIQYF.

V usage is TRBV27 and J usage is TRBJ2-7; TRBD1 is a possible D gene (6 bases). The V and J ends lost 6 bases and 3 bases respectively, with 18 bases between them. This CDR3 spans 15 amino acids. Germline CDR1 reads MNHEY; CDR2 reads SMNVEV (reference sequence). CDR3 sequence (DNA): TGTGCCAGCAGCTCACCGGTAGGGGGTCGCTACGAGCAGTACTTC. Amino acids: CASSSPVGGRYEQYF.

J is TRBJ2-2 and V is TRBV7-8; 7 bases are a match to TRBD2. Germline-derived CDR1 and CDR2 are SGHVS and FQNEAQ. Germline trimming cut 2 bases from V and 2 bases from J; bases unmatched to any gene: 5. The CDR3 is 16 residues long. The chain's CDR3 is CASSLPGTINTGELFF. The CDR3 nucleotides are TGTGCCAGCAGCTTACCCGGGACTATCAACACCGGGGAGCTGTTTTTT.

This chain uses TRBV2 with TRBJ1-1; TRBD1 aligns across 8 bases. V was pared by 7 bases and J by 3 bases, with 4 bases of the junction left unmatched. The CDR3 runs 13 residues. The germline gives CDR1 SNHLY, CDR2 FYNNEI. DNA for the CDR3: TGTGCCAGCATTACAGGGGGATACACTGAAGCTTTCTTT. Translation: CASITGGYTEAFF. Full variable domain (remainder filled in from reference TRBV2 and TRBJ1-1): EPEVTQTPSHQVTQMGQEVILRCVPISNHLYFYWYRQILGQKVEFLVSFYNNEISEKSEIFDDQFSVERPDGSNFTLKIRSTKLEDSAMYFCASITGGYTEAFFGQGTRLTVV.

The CDR3 region is CASSPSDISSGNTIYF. CDR3 sequence (DNA): TGCGCCAGCAGCCCCTCGGACATAAGCTCTGGAAACACCATATATTTT. The chain recombines TRBV5-1 with TRBJ1-3; perhaps TRBD1 as D (5 bases). Germline values: CDR1 SGHRS, CDR2 YFSETQ. The germline V and J ends were trimmed by 4 bases and 0 bases, with 14 bases remaining between them. The CDR3 length is 16 residues.

The CDR3 is CATRTGVNTEAFF. CDR3 bases: TGTGCCACTAGGACAGGGGTGAACACTGAAGCTTTCTTT. V usage is TRBV12-3 or TRBV12-4 and J usage is TRBJ1-1, with TRBD1 matching over 9 bases. The CDR3 totals 13 residues. V was pared by 10 bases and J by 0 bases, with 3 bases of the junction left unmatched.

This clone turned up a few times. The J gene is TRBJ1-2, the V gene TRBV19; D not certain. CDR3 length: 15 residues. From germline, CDR1 is LNHDA and CDR2 SQIVND (reference sequence). V lost 3 bases and J lost 0, with 11 bases in between. CDR3 coding DNA: TGTGCCAGTAGTATTGGCAGGCTCCCTAACTATGGCTACACCTTC. Protein product: CASSIGRLPNYGYTF. The full variable domain, with the rest looked up from reference TRBV19 and TRBJ1-2, is DGGITQSPKYLFRKEGQNVTLSCEQNLNHDAMYWYRQDPGQGLRLIYYSQIVNDFQKGDIAEGYSVSREKKESFPLTVTSAQKNPTAFYLCASSIGRLPNYGYTFGSGTRLTVV.

The rearrangement joins TRBV6-1 to TRBJ1-1; 7 bases fit TRBD1. The CDR3 consists of 14 residues. The V segment lost 2 bases and the J segment 6 bases; nucleotides outside the gene matches: 6. The germline V gene encodes CDR1 MNHNS and CDR2 SASEGT. DNA of the CDR3: TGTGCCAGCAGTGAACCACCACAGGGGTCTGAAGCTTTCTTT. Protein: CASSEPPQGSEAFF.

The chain joins TRBV28 to TRBJ2-2; D is possibly TRBD1 (6 bases). V lost 3 bases and J 4 bases, leaving 18 bases between the germline ends. Germline CDR1 and CDR2: MDHEN and SYDVKM. The length of the CDR3 is 17 residues. The CDR3 protein is CASSFLPPGELTGELFF. Here the CDR3 DNA reads TGTGCCAGCAGTTTCCTACCCCCAGGGGAGCTCACCGGGGAGCTGTTTTTT.

This clone was recorded once. The rearrangement uses TRBV7-9 and TRBJ1-1; D is undetermined. The ends were cut back, 5 bases at V and 1 base at J, with 11 bases in the middle. Germline CDR1 is SEHNR and CDR2 is FQNEAQ (reference sequence). CDR3 length: 14 residues. The CDR3 region has the DNA TGTGCCAGCAGCGTCGATGGAGGGAACACTGAAGCTTTCTTT. Translation: CASSVDGGNTEAFF.

The chain carries TRBV6-5 and TRBJ2-7; a weak D match, TRBD1 (6 bases). The CDR3 consists of 14 residues. The V end was cut by 8 bases, the J end by 2 bases, with 16 bases between. Germline CDR1 MNHEY, CDR2 SVGAGI. The CDR3: CASHISGQTYEQYF. The CDR3 DNA reads TGTGCCAGCCATATAAGCGGACAGACCTACGAGCAGTACTTC.

The chain employs TRBV10-3 and TRBJ1-5, with 10 bases aligning to TRBD1. The V segment lost 9 bases and the J segment 7 bases; nucleotides outside the gene matches: 12. The V gene's germline CDR1 is ENHRY and CDR2 SYGVKD. The CDR3 has 15 residues. The CDR3 reads CAISKTDRGEQPQHF. In DNA form, the CDR3 reads TGTGCCATTTCTAAAACGGACAGGGGGGAGCAGCCCCAGCATTTT.

The chain couples TRBV20-1 to TRBJ2-3, with D hard to call. CDR3 length equals 13 residues. V dropped 3 bases and J dropped 6 bases, with 13 bases sitting between them. Germline-derived CDR1 and CDR2 are DFQATT and SNEGSKA (reference sequence). The CDR3, as DNA: TGCAGTGCTAGTGGTCGCCGGTCGGATACGCAGTATTTT. Its protein product is CSASGRRSDTQYF.